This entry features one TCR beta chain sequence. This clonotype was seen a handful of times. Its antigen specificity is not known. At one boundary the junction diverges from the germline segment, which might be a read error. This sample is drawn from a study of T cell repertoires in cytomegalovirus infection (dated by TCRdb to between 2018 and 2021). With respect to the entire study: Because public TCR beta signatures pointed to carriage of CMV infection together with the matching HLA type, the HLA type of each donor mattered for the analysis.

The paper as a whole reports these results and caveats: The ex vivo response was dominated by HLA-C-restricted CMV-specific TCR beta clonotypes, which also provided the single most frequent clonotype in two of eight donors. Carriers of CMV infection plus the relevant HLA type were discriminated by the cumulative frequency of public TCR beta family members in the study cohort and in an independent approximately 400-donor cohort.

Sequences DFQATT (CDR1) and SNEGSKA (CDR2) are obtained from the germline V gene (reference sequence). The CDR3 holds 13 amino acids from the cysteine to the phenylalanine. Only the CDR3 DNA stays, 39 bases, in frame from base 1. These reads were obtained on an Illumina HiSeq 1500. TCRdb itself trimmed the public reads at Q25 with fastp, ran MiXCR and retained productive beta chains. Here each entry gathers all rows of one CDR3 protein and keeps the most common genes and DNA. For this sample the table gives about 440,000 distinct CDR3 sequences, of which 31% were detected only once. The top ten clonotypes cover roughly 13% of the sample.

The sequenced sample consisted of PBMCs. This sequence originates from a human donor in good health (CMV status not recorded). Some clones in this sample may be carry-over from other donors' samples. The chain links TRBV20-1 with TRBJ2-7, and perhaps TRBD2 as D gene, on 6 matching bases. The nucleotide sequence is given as TGCAGAGCTAGGGCGGGGTACTCCTACGAGCAGTACTTC. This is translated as CRARAGYSYEQYF.